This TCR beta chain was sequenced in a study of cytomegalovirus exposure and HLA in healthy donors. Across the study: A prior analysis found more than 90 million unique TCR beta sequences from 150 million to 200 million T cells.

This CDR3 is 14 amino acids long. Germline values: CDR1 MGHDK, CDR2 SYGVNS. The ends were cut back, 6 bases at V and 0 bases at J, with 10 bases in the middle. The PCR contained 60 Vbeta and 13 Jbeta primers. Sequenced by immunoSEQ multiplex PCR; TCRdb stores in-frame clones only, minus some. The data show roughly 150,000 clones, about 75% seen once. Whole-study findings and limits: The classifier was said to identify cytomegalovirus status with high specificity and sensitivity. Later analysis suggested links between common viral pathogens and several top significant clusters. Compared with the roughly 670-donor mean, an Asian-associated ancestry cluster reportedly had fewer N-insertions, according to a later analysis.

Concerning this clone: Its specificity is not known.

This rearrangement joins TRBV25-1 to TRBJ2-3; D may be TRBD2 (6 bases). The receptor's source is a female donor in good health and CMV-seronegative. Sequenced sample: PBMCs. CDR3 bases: TGTGCCAGCAGCCGGGGGATGAGCACAGATACGCAGTATTTT. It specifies CASSRGMSTDTQYF.